Presented here are 16 T cell receptor beta chains from one specimen sequenced in a study of blood T cell repertoires in COVID-19. Using immunoSEQ multiplex PCR, the repertoire was profiled, and TCRdb retains in-frame clones only, with some absent. There are under 80,000 clones in the sample; roughly three quarters occur only once, and less than 15% lies in the top ten. Sequenced material: peripheral blood. These receptors all come from a human donor in a cohort sampled during active COVID-19.

The chain has TRBV5-4 and TRBJ2-3, with unresolved D. V was shortened by 0 bases and J by 8 bases, with 4 bases between the two germline ends. The CDR3 is 11 residues long. Germline V lookup: CDR1 SGHNT, CDR2 YYREEE (reference sequence). CDR3 nucleotide sequence: TGTGCCAGCAGCTTGGCGGGTACGCAGTATTTT. It specifies CASSLAGTQYF. The entire variable domain, with the rest obtained from reference TRBV5-4 and TRBJ2-3, is as follows: ETGVTQSPTHLIKTRGQQVTLRCSSQSGHNTVSWYQQALGQGPQFIFQYYREEENGRGNFPPRFSGLQFPNYSSELNVNALELDDSALYLCASSLAGTQYFGPGTRLTVL.

The chain employs TRBV7-2 and TRBJ2-7; possibly TRBD1 for D (7 bases). This CDR3 is built from 13 residues. The V and J ends lost 2 bases and 5 bases respectively, with 10 bases between them. Germline assignment: CDR1 SGHTA and CDR2 FQGNSA. The CDR3 DNA follows: TGTGCCAGCAGCTTACAGGGGGGAGACGAGCAGTACGTC. Residues: CASSLQGGDEQYV.

The chain joins TRBV6-5 to TRBJ2-3; a possible D gene is TRBD2 (6 bases). V was clipped by 8 bases and J by 1 base, with 13 bases between them. The CDR3 extends over 14 amino acids. Germline-derived CDR1 and CDR2 are MNHEY and SVGAGI. The CDR3: CASGLGGGTDTQYF. The CDR3, as DNA: TGTGCCAGCGGGCTGGGGGGAGGCACAGATACGCAGTATTTT.

The CDR3: CASSLKPGLAGVWGDTQYF. DNA for the CDR3: TGTGCCAGCAGCTTAAAACCGGGACTAGCGGGAGTCTGGGGAGATACGCAGTATTTT. The V call is TRBV27, the J call TRBJ2-3; 14 bases align to TRBD2. V gave up 6 bases and J gave up 5 bases; unmatched junction bases: 16. The CDR3 has 19 amino acids. Germline V gives CDR1 MNHEY, CDR2 SMNVEV (reference sequence).

The rearrangement uses TRBV10-3 and TRBJ1-3; TRBD1 is a possible D gene (6 bases). The CDR3 runs 16 residues. Germline CDR1 and CDR2: ENHRY and SYGVKD. V shed 2 bases and J shed 1 base, with 12 bases lying between them. CDR3 nucleotide sequence: TGTGCCATCAGTGAGCCGCAGGGGATTTCTGGAAACACCATATATTTT. Residues: CAISEPQGISGNTIYF.

The V call is TRBV18, the J call TRBJ2-7; 7 bases agree with TRBD2. The CDR3 is made up of 15 amino acids. Germline V lookup: CDR1 KGHSH, CDR2 LQKENI. V lost 1 base to trimming and J lost 7 bases; unmatched junction nucleotides: 10. CDR3 residues: CASSPRGAGTFEQYF. The CDR3 region has the DNA TGTGCCAGCTCACCACGGGGAGCGGGGACTTTTGAGCAGTACTTC.

The count of this clone is one. This rearrangement joins TRBV6-2 or TRBV6-3 to TRBJ2-5, with TRBD2 matching 12 bases. Germline trimming cut 2 bases from V and 5 bases from J; bases unmatched to any gene: 6. Germline assignment: CDR1 MNHEY and CDR2 SVGEGT. CDR3 length: 16 amino acids. CDR3 bases: TGTGCCAGCAGTTACCCGCTAGCGGGGGGGAGGGAGACCCAGTACTTC. It codes for CASSYPLAGGRETQYF.

The V call is TRBV19, the J call TRBJ1-5; D remains ambiguous. CDR1 is LNHDA, CDR2 SQIVND, per germline (reference sequence). Trimming removed 1 base from V and 7 bases from J, with 5 bases in between. The CDR3 extends over 12 amino acids. CDR3 sequence: CASSIARQPQHF. The CDR3 DNA reads TGTGCCAGTAGTATAGCGCGGCAGCCCCAGCATTTT. The full variable domain, its missing parts supplied by reference TRBV19 and TRBJ1-5, is DGGITQSPKYLFRKEGQNVTLSCEQNLNHDAMYWYRQDPGQGLRLIYYSQIVNDFQKGDIAEGYSVSREKKESFPLTVTSAQKNPTAFYLCASSIARQPQHFGDGTRLSIL.

This clone occurred a few times. CDR3 residues: CASSLSAGSYEQYF. The CDR3 bases are TGTGCCAGCAGCTTATCTGCAGGGTCCTACGAGCAGTACTTC. V is TRBV7-6 and J is TRBJ2-7; TRBD1 might be the D (5 bases). Trimming removed 2 bases from V and 1 base from J, with 9 bases in between. The length of the CDR3 is 14 residues. CDR1 is SGHVS and CDR2 is FNYEAQ in the germline V gene.

CDR3 residues: CASSLVQGYGYTF. CDR3 coding DNA: TGTGCCAGCAGCTTAGTACAGGGCTATGGCTACACCTTC. The chain recombines TRBV7-9 with TRBJ1-2, with D perhaps TRBD1 (6 bases). CDR3 length equals 13 residues. V lost 1 base and J lost 4, with 7 bases in between. Germline-derived CDR1 and CDR2 are SEHNR and FQNEAQ (reference sequence).

This chain links TRBV3-1 (or the pseudogene TRBV3-2) with TRBJ1-2; TRBD1 matches at 8 bases. The V and J ends lost 5 bases and 8 bases, in that order; junction bases with no gene match: 13. CDR3 size: 15 residues. From germline, CDR1 is LGHDT and CDR2 YNNKEL (reference sequence). CDR3 sequence (DNA): TGTGCCAGCAGCACTTCCCAGGGGGCCCCTCGGGGCTACACCTTC. As protein: CASSTSQGAPRGYTF.

This rearrangement joins TRBV5-1 to TRBJ1-4, with 8 bases fitting TRBD1. CDR3 length: 14 residues. The germline V gene has CDR1 SGHRS and CDR2 YFSETQ. V lost 2 bases to trimming and J lost 7 bases; unmatched junction nucleotides: 4. The CDR3 DNA reads TGCGCCAGCAGCTTACAGGGGGGAATTGAAAAACTGTTTTTT. The encoded protein is CASSLQGGIEKLFF.

This clone appeared a single time. The chain has TRBV7-2 and TRBJ2-7; 8 nucleotides align to TRBD2. The V segment lost 1 base and the J segment 4 bases; nucleotides outside the gene matches: 6. CDR3 length: 15 amino acids. Germline V gene sequence: CDR1 SGHTA, CDR2 FQGNSA. The CDR3 nucleotides are TGTGCCAGCAGCTTAGTATCACTAGCGGCGTACGAGCAGTACTTC. It specifies CASSLVSLAAYEQYF.

This clone was picked up a small number of times. The chain uses TRBV7-9 and TRBJ2-5; D might be TRBD2 (6 bases). Looked up from germline, CDR1 is SEHNR and CDR2 is FQNEAQ (reference sequence). The germline V and J ends were trimmed by 4 bases and 1 base, with 16 bases remaining between them. The CDR3 consists of 16 residues. The CDR3 loop reads CASSWSGGVTQETQYF. CDR3 coding DNA: TGTGCCAGCAGCTGGTCGGGCGGGGTGACCCAAGAGACCCAGTACTTC.

The chain couples TRBV3-1 (or the pseudogene TRBV3-2) to TRBJ2-1; 7 bases fit TRBD2. J was trimmed by 7 bases and V by 1 base; bases with no gene match: 10. This CDR3 has 16 residues. Germline V gene data show CDR1 as LGHDT and CDR2 as YNNKEL (reference sequence). CDR3 DNA sequence: TGTGCCAGCAGCCAAGGTTCGAGCGGGGTGAAGAATGAGCAGTTCTTC. Translation: CASSQGSSGVKNEQFF.

J is TRBJ2-5 and V is TRBV19; TRBD1 matches at 8 bases. The CDR3 is made up of 14 amino acids. Germline values: CDR1 LNHDA, CDR2 SQIVND (reference sequence). With V trimmed by 4 bases and J by 6 bases, 7 bases remained unmatched. In DNA, the CDR3 is TGTGCCAGTAGTAGTACAGGGGGTGCGAAGACCCAGTACTTC. This gives the protein CASSSTGGAKTQYF.